What follows is one T cell receptor beta chain and its context. Its antigen is as yet unknown. This CDR3 region has 19 residues. In germline, CDR1 is SEHNR, CDR2 FQNEAQ (reference sequence). Trimming left V 1 base short and J 1 base short, with 19 bases between. The study ran its PCR with 60 Vbeta and 13 Jbeta primers. The data were produced by immunoSEQ multiplex PCR, yet TCRdb's version contains in-frame clones alone and is incomplete. Of around 150,000 clones in the sample, roughly 68% were seen once. The data stem from a study of cytomegalovirus exposure and HLA in healthy donors. Overall study results and limits: Presence/absence analyses assumed roughly uniform sequencing depth across donors. Later on, a genetic analysis was performed. It linked a missense variant in DCLRE1C with V- and J-gene trimming of TCR beta. Several top significant clusters appeared, in a later analysis, to be linked to common viral pathogens. Immune exposure was documented only through CMV serostatus.

The sequencing input was PBMCs. The origin of this receptor is a man aged 25-45 years in good health and CMV-seropositive. The chain joins TRBV7-9 to TRBJ2-2; perhaps TRBD2 as D (5 bases). The CDR3 loop reads CASSLGAWETRMNTGELFF. The CDR3 bases are TGTGCCAGCAGCTTAGGTGCTTGGGAGACTCGAATGAACACCGGGGAGCTGTTTTTT.